Included here is one T cell receptor beta chain sequence, with context. Its antigen is unidentified. The V gene lost 3 bases and the J gene lost 3 bases, with 12 bases spanning the gap. The CDR3 covers 15 residues. CDR1 and CDR2 from the germline V gene are LGHDT and YNNKEL (reference sequence). These data are taken from a study of T cells in Graves' hyperthyroidism and ophthalmopathy. Study-wide results and limits: Ophthalmopathy got predicted by the model a median approximately 6.4 months before its onset. Most clonotypes expanded in the thyroid (above 0.001) were also present in blood.

Clinical symptoms, serum thyroxine and TRAb, thyroid ultrasound and orbital computed tomography were used for the diagnoses. The authors obtained PBMCs from 9 to 10 ml of fresh peripheral blood. Template material for amplifying TCR beta CDR3 regions consisted of RNA transcripts. The HTBI primer set drove a first-round RT-PCR of the TCR CDR3. TCRdb processed the multiplex PCR reads anew with MiXCR; each CDR3 protein has one entry. The data hold fewer than 350,000 distinct CDR3 sequences, with roughly 20% observed a single time. The rearrangement links TRBV3-1 to TRBJ1-5; perhaps TRBD1 as D (5 bases). The source of this sequence is a woman in her forties with Graves' ophthalmopathy. The sample comprised blood. The CDR3 nucleotides read TGTGCCAGCAGCCATTCTCGGGGGAACAATCAGCCCCAGCATTTT. Translated, it gives CASSHSRGNNQPQHF.